These T cell receptor beta chains were read from a single sample in a study of spatial heterogeneity in lung cancer. TCRdb re-called the 5' RACE reads through MiXCR, storing one row per CDR3 protein. The repertoire holds about 82,000 distinct CDR3 sequences, with roughly 12% as singletons. Material: PBMCs, obtained at surgery. These receptors all stem from a male donor with early-stage non-small cell lung cancer. Each CDR3 is given with its conserved first and last residue. A D gene is named only where the DNA matches it firmly. Some rows have no size entry. The others give once, few or many, or a class for an expanded clone.

TRBD2 | TRBJ2-1 | TRBV6-1 | - | TGTGCCAGCACCCTGCTAGCGGGGGGGCCGGACGAGCAGTTCTTC | CASTLLAGGPDEQFF
- | TRBJ1-2 | TRBV3-1 | - | TGTGCCAGCAGCCAAGGGCCGGGGGGCTACACCTTC | CASSQGPGGYTF
- | TRBJ2-5 | TRBV2 | - | TGTGCCAGCAGTGTGGGCGACCAAGAGACCCAGTACTTC | CASSVGDQETQYF
TRBD1 | TRBJ2-2 | TRBV5-6 | - | TGTGCCAGCAGCCCGATAGGGACAGAGCGGACCGGGGAGCTGTTTTTT | CASSPIGTERTGELFF
- | TRBJ2-1 | TRBV28 | few | TGTGCCAGCAGTCAAGCTCGAGAGCAGTTCTTC | CASSQAREQFF
TRBD2 | TRBJ2-5 | TRBV20-1 | - | TGCAGTGCTAGAGATCCGTATCTAGCGGGTCAAGAGACCCAGTACTTC | CSARDPYLAGQETQYF
- | TRBJ2-5 | TRBV7-2 | - | TGTGCCAGCAGCTTAACTCCTTCTGAGACCCAGTACTTC | CASSLTPSETQYF
- | TRBJ1-5 | TRBV12-3/TRBV12-4 | - | TGTGCCAGCAGTTTGAAAGCAGGGGATATTCAGCCCCAGCATTTT | CASSLKAGDIQPQHF
TRBD1 | TRBJ2-5 | TRBV10-2 | - | TGCGCCAACGGCCGGACAGGGGGCGCCGAAGAGGAGACCCAGTACTTC | CANGRTGGAEEETQYF
TRBD1 | TRBJ2-5 | TRBV30 | few | TGTGCCTGGAGTGCAGGGGGATTATCCCAAGAGACCCAGTACTTC | CAWSAGGLSQETQYF
- | TRBJ2-1 | TRBV14 | - | TGTGCCAGCAGCCTTCCACCCAGCTCTGCTTACAATGAGCAGTTCTTC | CASSLPPSSAYNEQFF
- | TRBJ1-1 | TRBV2 | many | TGTGCCAGCAGTGAAGGCGCGAGGTACACTGAAGCTTTCTTT | CASSEGARYTEAFF
- | TRBJ1-2 | TRBV2 | many | TGTGCCAGCAGCTCCCTTATAAACTCCTATGGCTACACCTTC | CASSSLINSYGYTF
- | TRBJ1-5 | TRBV5-1 | many | TGCGCCAGCAGCCCCCTCCCTGCTAGCAATCAGCCCCAGCATTTT | CASSPLPASNQPQHF
- | TRBJ2-7 | TRBV6-1 | - | TGTGCCAGCAGTGAAAGGTCCAGGAGCCCCTACGAGCAGTACTTC | CASSERSRSPYEQYF
- | TRBJ2-7 | TRBV7-9 | once | TGTGCCAGCAGCACCCGGGACGACTACGAGCAGTACTTC | CASSTRDDYEQYF
TRBD1 | TRBJ2-1 | TRBV20-1 | - | TGCAGTGGGACAGGGGATAGGCTGTATGAGCAGTTCTTC | CSGTGDRLYEQFF
TRBD1 | TRBJ2-3 | TRBV29-1 | many | TGCAGCGTTGACTCAGGGGGCGCCCCAGATACGCAGTATTTT | CSVDSGGAPDTQYF
TRBD1 | TRBJ2-2 | TRBV4-1 | - | TGCGCCAGCAGCCAACCCGGGACAGACGTGGGCACCGGGGAGCTGTTTTTT | CASSQPGTDVGTGELFF
- | TRBJ1-3 | TRBV28 | - | TGTGCCAGCAGCCCGGCGGGGGGAAATGGAAACACCATATATTTT | CASSPAGGNGNTIYF
- | TRBJ2-3 | TRBV6-1 | - | TGTGCCAGCAGTGAAGGAACAGCTTACACAGATACGCAGTATTTT | CASSEGTAYTDTQYF
- | TRBJ1-1 | TRBV29-1 | few | TGCAGCGTTTCAGGGAACACTGAAGCTTTCTTT | CSVSGNTEAFF
TRBD1 | TRBJ1-1 | TRBV29-1 | few | TGCAGCGTTGCCCCAGGGGGCTTTACTGAAGCTTTCTTT | CSVAPGGFTEAFF
TRBD1 | TRBJ2-3 | TRBV7-3 | - | TGTGCCAGCAGCTTAACGGGACAGTTCCGCACAGATACGCAGTATTTT | CASSLTGQFRTDTQYF
- | TRBJ1-2 | TRBV9 | - | TGTGCCAGCAGCGTAGGAGGGGATGGCTACACCTTC | CASSVGGDGYTF
- | TRBJ2-1 | TRBV29-1 | few | TGCAGCGTTGAAGGAGTAGGGAAATTAAACAATGAGCAGTTCTTC | CSVEGVGKLNNEQFF
TRBD1 | TRBJ1-4 | TRBV29-1 | few | TGCAGCGTTGGGGGGACAGGGGATGAAAAACTGTTTTTT | CSVGGTGDEKLFF
TRBD1 | TRBJ1-5 | TRBV20-1 | - | TGCAGTGCTGGGACAGATAGCAATCAGCCCCAGCATTTT | CSAGTDSNQPQHF
TRBD1 | TRBJ1-1 | TRBV20-1 | many | TGCAGTGCTGGGGGACAGGGGCTTCTGAACACTGAAGCTTTCTTT | CSAGGQGLLNTEAFF
- | TRBJ2-1 | TRBV7-9 | - | TGTGCCAGCAGCTTAAAAAGCAATGAGCAGTTCTTC | CASSLKSNEQFF
TRBD1 | TRBJ1-1 | TRBV6-1 | few | TGTGCCAGCAGTGAAACAGGGGAGGTCGCTGAAGCTTTCTTT | CASSETGEVAEAFF
- | TRBJ2-7 | TRBV9 | - | TGTGCCAGCAGCGCCGGAGGCTCTTCCTCCTACGAGCAGTACTTC | CASSAGGSSSYEQYF
TRBD1 | TRBJ2-7 | TRBV27 | - | TGTGCCGCCGTAAGGGACAGGAGCTCCTACGAGCAGTACTTC | CAAVRDRSSYEQYF
TRBD2 | TRBJ2-1 | TRBV11-3 | few | TGTGCCAGCAGCTTAGGGACTAGCGTGGAGGCTGAGCAGTTCTTC | CASSLGTSVEAEQFF
- | TRBJ2-7 | TRBV7-8 | - | TGTGCCAGCAGCTTGACCTCCTACGAGCAGTACTTC | CASSLTSYEQYF
- | TRBJ2-7 | TRBV6-5 | many | TGTGCCAGCAGTACGACAGACTCCTACGAGCAGTACTTC | CASSTTDSYEQYF
TRBD2 | TRBJ2-1 | TRBV5-6 | - | TGTGCCAGCAGCTCCTTAGCGGGCCCCTCCTACAATGAGCAGTTCTTC | CASSSLAGPSYNEQFF
- | TRBJ1-1 | TRBV5-1 | - | TGCGCCAGCAGCCCGGACACAATGAACACTGAAGCTTTCTTT | CASSPDTMNTEAFF
- | TRBJ2-1 | TRBV29-1 | few | TGCAGCGTTGACAGGAGCCTTGGGAATGAGCAGTTCTTC | CSVDRSLGNEQFF
- | TRBJ2-3 | TRBV30 | - | TGTGCCTGGAGTGGGGGACTGAGCACAGATACGCAGTATTTT | CAWSGGLSTDTQYF
- | TRBJ2-7 | TRBV5-1 | - | TGCACCAGCAGCTTGGAGGGGTCCTCCCTCGAGCAGTACTTC | CTSSLEGSSLEQYF
TRBD1 | TRBJ1-4 | TRBV29-1 | few | TGCAGCGTACTAGGGACAGCAACTAATGAAAAACTGTTTTTT | CSVLGTATNEKLFF
TRBD2 | TRBJ2-2 | TRBV7-3 | few | TGTGCCAGCAGCCCGACGGGACTAGCGAGCGGGGAGCTGTTTTTT | CASSPTGLASGELFF
- | TRBJ2-6 | TRBV7-9 | few | TGTGCCAGCAGCTTTTTTGGGGGGGCCAACGTCCTGACTTTC | CASSFFGGANVLTF
- | TRBJ2-6 | TRBV7-8 | few | TGTGCCAGCAGCTGGGGGGAGGCCGGGGCCAACGTCCTGACTTTC | CASSWGEAGANVLTF
- | TRBJ2-5 | TRBV18 | - | TGTGCCAGCTCACCACCGGAGGGCAGTCAAGAGACCCAGTACTTC | CASSPPEGSQETQYF
- | TRBJ2-1 | TRBV19 | few | TGTGCCAGTAGCCAGGGACTCCCTAACAATGAGCAGTTCTTC | CASSQGLPNNEQFF
- | TRBJ2-1 | TRBV19 | few | TGTGCCAGTCGACTAGCCTACAATGAGCAGTTCTTC | CASRLAYNEQFF
- | TRBJ1-1 | TRBV5-1 | - | TGCGCCAGCAGATCGTTGCAGAACACTGAAGCTTTCTTT | CASRSLQNTEAFF
- | TRBJ1-2 | TRBV6-9 | few | TGTGCCAGCAGTAGCAAAAGGATGGATGGCTACACCTTC | CASSSKRMDGYTF
TRBD2 | TRBJ2-1 | TRBV30 | few | TGTGCCTGGAGTAGTATAGCGGGATACAATGAGCAGTTCTTC | CAWSSIAGYNEQFF
- | TRBJ2-7 | TRBV27 | - | TGTGCCAGCAGCTCGGGAGGGACAGGCACCTACGAGCAGTACTTC | CASSSGGTGTYEQYF
- | TRBJ2-5 | TRBV20-1 | few | TGCAGTGCTAGAGGCAGGGGAAAGGAGACCCAGTACTTC | CSARGRGKETQYF